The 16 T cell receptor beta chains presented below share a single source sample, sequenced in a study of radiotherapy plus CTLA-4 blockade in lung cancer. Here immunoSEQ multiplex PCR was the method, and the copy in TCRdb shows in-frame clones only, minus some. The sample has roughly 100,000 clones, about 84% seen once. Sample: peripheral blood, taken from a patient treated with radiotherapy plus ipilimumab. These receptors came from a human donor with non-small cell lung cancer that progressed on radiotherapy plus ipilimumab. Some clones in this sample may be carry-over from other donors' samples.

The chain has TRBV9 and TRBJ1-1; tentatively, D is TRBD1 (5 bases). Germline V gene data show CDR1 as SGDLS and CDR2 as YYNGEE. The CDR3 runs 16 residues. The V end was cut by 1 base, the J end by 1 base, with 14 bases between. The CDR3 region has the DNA TGTGCCAGCAGCGTAAGGGCTGTGGGGGGGAACACTGAAGCTTTCTTT. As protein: CASSVRAVGGNTEAFF.

DNA of the CDR3: TGCGCCAGCAGCCAAGATGGGACCACGCAGGGAAGGTCTAGACTGTTTTTT. As protein: CASSQDGTTQGRSRLFF. This chain connects TRBV4-1 to TRBJ1-4; the D gene is possibly TRBD1 (5 bases). This CDR3 spans 17 amino acids. Trimming left V 0 bases short and J 13 bases short, with 24 bases between. The germline V gene encodes CDR1 MGHRA and CDR2 YSYEKL.

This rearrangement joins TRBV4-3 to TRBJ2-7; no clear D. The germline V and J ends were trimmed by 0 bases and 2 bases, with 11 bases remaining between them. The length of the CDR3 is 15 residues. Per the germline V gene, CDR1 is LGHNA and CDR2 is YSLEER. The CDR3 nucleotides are TGCGCCAGCAGCCAAGATCTACGGCGAACCTACGAGCAGTACTTC. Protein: CASSQDLRRTYEQYF.

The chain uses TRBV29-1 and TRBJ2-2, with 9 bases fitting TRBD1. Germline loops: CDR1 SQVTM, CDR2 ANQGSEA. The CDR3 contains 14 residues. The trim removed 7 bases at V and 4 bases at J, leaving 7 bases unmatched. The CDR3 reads CSARDRVGTGELFF. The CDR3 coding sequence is TGCAGCGCCAGGGACAGGGTCGGCACCGGGGAGCTGTTTTTT.

The CDR3 region has the DNA TGTGCCAGCAGCCCCCAGGGTATGAACACTGAAGCTTTCTTT. Amino acids: CASSPQGMNTEAFF. The chain is built from TRBV7-3 and TRBJ1-1; weak D call: TRBD1 (5 bases). From germline, CDR1 is SGHTA and CDR2 FQGTGA. The CDR3 runs 14 residues. The V end was cut by 5 bases, the J end by 0 bases, with 10 bases between.

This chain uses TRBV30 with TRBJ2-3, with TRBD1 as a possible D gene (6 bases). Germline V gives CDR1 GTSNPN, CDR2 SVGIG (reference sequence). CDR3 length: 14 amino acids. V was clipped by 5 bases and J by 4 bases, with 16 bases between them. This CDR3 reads CAWRWGHGADTQYF. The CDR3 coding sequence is TGTGCCTGGCGGTGGGGGCATGGGGCAGATACGCAGTATTTT.

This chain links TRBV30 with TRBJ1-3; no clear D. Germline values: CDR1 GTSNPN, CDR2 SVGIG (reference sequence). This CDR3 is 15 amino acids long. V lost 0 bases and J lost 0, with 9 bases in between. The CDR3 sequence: CAWSVRRSSGNTIYF. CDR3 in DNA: TGTGCCTGGAGTGTTCGGCGGAGCTCTGGAAACACCATATATTTT.

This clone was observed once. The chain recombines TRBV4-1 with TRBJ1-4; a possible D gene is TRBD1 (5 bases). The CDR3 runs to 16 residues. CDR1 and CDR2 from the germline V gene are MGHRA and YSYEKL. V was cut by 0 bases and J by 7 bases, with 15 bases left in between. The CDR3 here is CASSQDVGAGSEKLFF. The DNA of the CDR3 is TGCGCCAGCAGCCAAGATGTCGGGGCAGGGAGTGAAAAACTGTTTTTT.

The DNA for the CDR3 is TGTGCCGGCACGTCGGGACAGGGTCCCTACGAGCAGTACTTC. Residues: CAGTSGQGPYEQYF. The chain recombines TRBV28 with TRBJ2-7, with 9 bases lining up with TRBD1. V was pared by 11 bases and J by 2 bases, with 10 bases of the junction left unmatched. The germline V gene encodes CDR1 MDHEN and CDR2 SYDVKM. The CDR3 runs 14 residues.

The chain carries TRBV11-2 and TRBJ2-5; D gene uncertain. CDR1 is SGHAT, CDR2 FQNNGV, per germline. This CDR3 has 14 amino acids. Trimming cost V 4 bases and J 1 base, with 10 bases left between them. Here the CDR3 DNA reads TGTGCCAGCAGCTCCAGACGGTTCCAAGAGACCCAGTACTTC. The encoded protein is CASSSRRFQETQYF.

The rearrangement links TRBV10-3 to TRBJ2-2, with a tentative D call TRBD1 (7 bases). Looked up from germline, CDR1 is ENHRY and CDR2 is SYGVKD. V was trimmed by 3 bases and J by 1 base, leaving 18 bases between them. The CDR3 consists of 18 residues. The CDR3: CAISDPQGGQMNTGELFF. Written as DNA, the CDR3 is TGTGCCATCAGTGACCCTCAGGGGGGACAGATGAACACCGGGGAGCTGTTTTTT.

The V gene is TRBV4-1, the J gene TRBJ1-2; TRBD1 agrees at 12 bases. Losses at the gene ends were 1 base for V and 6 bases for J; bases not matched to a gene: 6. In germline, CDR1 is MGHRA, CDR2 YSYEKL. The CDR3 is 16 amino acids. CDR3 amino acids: CASSQAAGTGGDGYTF. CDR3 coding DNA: TGCGCCAGCAGCCAAGCTGCCGGGACAGGGGGCGATGGCTACACCTTC.

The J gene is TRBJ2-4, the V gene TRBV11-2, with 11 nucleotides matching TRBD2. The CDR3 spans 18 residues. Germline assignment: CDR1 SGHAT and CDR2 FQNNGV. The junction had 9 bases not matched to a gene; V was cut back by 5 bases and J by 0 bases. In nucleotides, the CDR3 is TGTGCCAGCAGCCCACTCCTAGCGGGGGGACTAGCCAAAAACATTCAGTACTTC. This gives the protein CASSPLLAGGLAKNIQYF. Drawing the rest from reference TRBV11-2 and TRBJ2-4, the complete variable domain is EAGVAQSPRYKIIEKRQSVAFWCNPISGHATLYWYQQILGQGPKLLIQFQNNGVVDDSQLPKDRFSAERLKGVDSTLKIQPAKLEDSAVYLCASSPLLAGGLAKNIQYFGAGTRLSVL.

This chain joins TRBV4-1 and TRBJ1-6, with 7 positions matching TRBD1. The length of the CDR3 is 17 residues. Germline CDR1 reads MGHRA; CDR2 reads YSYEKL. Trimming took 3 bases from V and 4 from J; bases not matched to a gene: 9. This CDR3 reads CASSHPAAGQYNSPLHF. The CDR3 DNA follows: TGCGCCAGCAGCCACCCCGCGGCGGGACAGTATAATTCACCCCTCCACTTT.

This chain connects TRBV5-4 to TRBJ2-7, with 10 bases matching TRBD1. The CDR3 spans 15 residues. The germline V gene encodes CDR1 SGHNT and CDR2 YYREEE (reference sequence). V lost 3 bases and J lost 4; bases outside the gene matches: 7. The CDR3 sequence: CASSYSRDRGYEQYF. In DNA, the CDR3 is TGTGCCAGCAGCTACTCCCGGGACAGGGGATACGAGCAGTACTTC.

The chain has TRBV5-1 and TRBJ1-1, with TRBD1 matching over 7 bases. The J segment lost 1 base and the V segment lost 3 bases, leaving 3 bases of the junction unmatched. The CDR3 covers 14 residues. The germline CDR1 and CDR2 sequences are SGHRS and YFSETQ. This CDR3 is CASSSQGTNTEAFF. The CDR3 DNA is TGCGCCAGCAGCTCACAGGGGACGAACACTGAAGCTTTCTTT. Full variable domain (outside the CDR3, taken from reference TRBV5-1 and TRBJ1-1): KAGVTQTPRYLIKTRGQQVTLSCSPISGHRSVSWYQQTPGQGLQFLFEYFSETQRNKGNFPGRFSGRQFSNSRSEMNVSTLELGDSALYLCASSSQGTNTEAFFGQGTRLTVV.